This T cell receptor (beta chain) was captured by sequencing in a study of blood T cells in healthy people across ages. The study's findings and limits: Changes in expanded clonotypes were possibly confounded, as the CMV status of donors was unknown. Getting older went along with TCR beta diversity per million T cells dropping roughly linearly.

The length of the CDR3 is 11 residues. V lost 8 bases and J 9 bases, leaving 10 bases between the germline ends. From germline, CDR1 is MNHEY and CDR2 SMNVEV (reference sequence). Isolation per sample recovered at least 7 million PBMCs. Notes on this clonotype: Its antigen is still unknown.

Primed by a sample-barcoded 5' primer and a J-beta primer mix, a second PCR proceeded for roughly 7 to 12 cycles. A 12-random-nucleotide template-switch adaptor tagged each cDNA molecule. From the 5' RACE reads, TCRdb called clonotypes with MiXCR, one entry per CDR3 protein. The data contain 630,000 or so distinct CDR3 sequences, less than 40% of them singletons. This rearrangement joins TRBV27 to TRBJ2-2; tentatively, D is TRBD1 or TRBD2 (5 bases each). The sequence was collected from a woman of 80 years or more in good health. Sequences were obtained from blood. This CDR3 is CASGDLRELFF. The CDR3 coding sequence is TGTGCCAGCGGGGACCTAAGGGAGCTGTTTTTT.